The 5 T cell receptor beta chains given below trace back to one sample, sequenced in a study of blood T cell repertoires in COVID-19. The method was immunoSEQ multiplex PCR; TCRdb's version includes in-frame clones alone and lacks a portion of them. The sample consists of about 280,000 clones, roughly 85% of them appearing once. Input material: PBMCs or T cells enriched from blood (not recorded which). All receptors derive from a woman aged 50 to 60 who had recovered from COVID-19.

The chain is built from TRBV28 and TRBJ2-1, with TRBD2 matching 9 bases. The CDR3 covers 20 residues. Looked up from germline, CDR1 is MDHEN and CDR2 is SYDVKM. The V gene end was trimmed by 6 bases and the J gene end by 1 base; junction bases not matched to a gene: 19. The CDR3 sequence is CASSPSSGGRGGYSYNEQFF. CDR3 DNA sequence: TGTGCCAGCAGCCCGTCTAGCGGAGGGCGGGGGGGCTATTCCTACAATGAGCAGTTCTTC.

The chain couples TRBV19 to TRBJ1-6; tentatively, D is TRBD1 (5 bases). CDR3 length: 14 amino acids. The germline V gene has CDR1 LNHDA and CDR2 SQIVND (reference sequence). V was pared by 6 bases and J by 14 bases, with 20 bases between. The CDR3 spells CASSPGTALVSLHF. DNA of the CDR3: TGTGCCAGTAGCCCCGGGACTGCATTAGTCTCCCTCCACTTT. The entire variable domain, with the rest obtained from reference TRBV19 and TRBJ1-6, is as follows: DGGITQSPKYLFRKEGQNVTLSCEQNLNHDAMYWYRQDPGQGLRLIYYSQIVNDFQKGDIAEGYSVSREKKESFPLTVTSAQKNPTAFYLCASSPGTALVSLHFGNGTRLTVT.

The chain couples TRBV5-6 to TRBJ1-2; D unclear. The CDR3 sequence is 13 residues long. The V gene lost 0 bases and the J gene lost 8 bases, with 11 bases spanning the gap. From germline, CDR1 is SGHDT and CDR2 YYEEEE. The CDR3 bases are TGTGCCAGCAGCTTGGGGACCACGGGGGGCTACACCTTC. It translates to CASSLGTTGGYTF.

The CDR3 nucleotides are TGTGCCAGCAGCCCAAGACAGGGACTGAACACTGAAGCTTTCTTT. Translating it yields CASSPRQGLNTEAFF. This chain links TRBV7-2 with TRBJ1-1; TRBD1 agrees at 7 bases. The CDR3 covers 15 residues. V trimming: 5 bases; J trimming: 0 bases; junction bases outside the gene matches: 6. Germline V gene lookup returns CDR1 SGHTA and CDR2 FQGNSA. The full variable domain, completed using reference TRBV7-2 and TRBJ1-1, is GAGVSQSPSNKVTEKGKDVELRCDPISGHTALYWYRQSLGQGLEFLIYFQGNSAPDKSGLPSDRFSAERTGGSVSTLTIQRTQQEDSAVYLCASSPRQGLNTEAFFGQGTRLTVV.

This rearrangement joins TRBV28 to TRBJ1-5; no firm D call. Germline V gene data show CDR1 as MDHEN and CDR2 as SYDVKM. The CDR3 sequence is 12 residues long. V lost 10 bases and J 1 base, leaving 8 bases between the germline ends. This CDR3 reads CATRGSNQPQHF. In DNA, the CDR3 is TGTGCCACCCGAGGCAGCAATCAGCCCCAGCATTTT.